A single sample gave rise to the 13 T cell receptor beta chains below, sequenced in a study of response to subunit inactivated influenza vaccine. From the RT-PCR reads, TCRdb called clonotypes with MiXCR, one entry per CDR3 protein. The sample lists 500,000 to 750,000 distinct CDR3 sequences, 12% to 15% seen once, with 8.5% to 14% in the top ten. Here the sequenced sample was PBMCs from blood, taken 11 to 12 days after vaccination. The receptors shown here come from a man between 50 and 59 years old who received an inactivated influenza vaccine.

The CDR3 loop reads CASSITWVNYGYTF. The DNA of the CDR3 is TGTGCCAGCAGCATCACCTGGGTCAACTATGGCTACACCTTC. The chain is built from TRBV7-9 and TRBJ1-2; D gene ambiguous. V lost 5 bases to trimming and J lost 2 bases, with 12 bases between them. The CDR3 covers 14 residues. Germline V gene lookup returns CDR1 SEHNR and CDR2 FQNEAQ (reference sequence).

This chain joins TRBV6-2 or TRBV6-3 and TRBJ1-4; no clear D gene. This CDR3 has 14 amino acids. From germline, CDR1 is MNHEY and CDR2 SVGEGT. The V end was cut by 6 bases, the J end by 0 bases, with 8 bases between. The CDR3 nucleotides read TGTGCCAGCAGCGACATTGCAACTAATGAAAAACTGTTTTTT. Its protein is CASSDIATNEKLFF.

This clonotype appeared a few times. The chain couples TRBV30 to TRBJ2-5; 12 bases fit TRBD1. The V and J ends lost 5 bases and 5 bases, in that order; junction bases with no gene match: 3. The CDR3 length is 13 residues. Germline V gene sequence: CDR1 GTSNPN, CDR2 SVGIG (reference sequence). The CDR3 region is CAWRDRGLETQYF. The CDR3 coding sequence is TGTGCCTGGCGGGACAGGGGGCTGGAGACCCAGTACTTC.

In its sample, this clonotype was seen a few times. V is TRBV3-1 and J is TRBJ2-2, with a weak D call TRBD2 (6 bases). Per the germline V gene, CDR1 is LGHDT and CDR2 is YNNKEL (reference sequence). V shed 1 base and J shed 0 bases, with 12 bases lying between them. The CDR3 is 17 amino acids. The chain's CDR3 is CASSQGTRGTNTGELFF. The CDR3 nucleotides are TGTGCCAGCAGCCAAGGTACCCGGGGGACGAACACCGGGGAGCTGTTTTTT.

There are many counts of this clonotype. The genes are TRBV11-1 and TRBJ2-1; maybe TRBD1 (7 bases). Trimming shortened V by 5 bases and J by 4 bases, and 12 bases separated the two germline ends. Germline V gene data show CDR1 as SGHAT and CDR2 as FQDESV (reference sequence). CDR3 length equals 14 residues. The CDR3 loop reads CASSLTGTYNEQFF. The CDR3 nucleotides are TGTGCCAGCAGCCTGACAGGGACTTACAATGAGCAGTTCTTC.

The chain has TRBV7-2 and TRBJ1-2; a weak D match, TRBD1 (6 bases). Trimming removed 2 bases at V and 2 bases at J, with 12 bases between. CDR3 length: 15 amino acids. The germline gives CDR1 SGHTA, CDR2 FQGNSA. The CDR3 sequence: CASSLNTGQNYGYTF. As DNA, the CDR3 is TGTGCCAGCAGCTTAAACACAGGGCAAAACTATGGCTACACCTTC.

This clonotype was detected ten times or more. The gene calls are TRBV7-9 and TRBJ2-7, with TRBD1 identical over 7 bases. J gave up 1 base and V 4 bases, and 7 bases lay outside the gene matches. CDR3 size: 15 residues. CDR1 SEHNR and CDR2 FQNEAQ come from the germline V gene (reference sequence). CDR3 loop: CASSSHLTGSYEQYF. Here the CDR3 DNA reads TGTGCCAGCAGCTCGCATCTGACAGGGTCCTACGAGCAGTACTTC. Full variable domain (remainder filled in from reference TRBV7-9 and TRBJ2-7): DTGVSQNPRHKITKRGQNVTFRCDPISEHNRLYWYRQTLGQGPEFLTYFQNEAQLEKSRLLSDRFSAERPKGSFSTLEIQRTEQGDSAMYLCASSSHLTGSYEQYFGPGTRLTVT.

A single count supports this clonotype. This may be a read error: a much more frequent sequence differs by one nucleotide. The chain recombines TRBV2 with TRBJ2-7; TRBD2 matches at 8 bases. V dropped 3 bases and J dropped 1; count of bases not matched to a gene: 5. In germline, CDR1 is SNHLY, CDR2 FYNNEI. The CDR3 is made up of 15 amino acids. The CDR3 protein is CASSESIAGSYEQYF. The CDR3 DNA reads as TGTGCCAGCAGTGAGTCGATAGCGGGGTCCTACGAGCAGTACTTC. The full variable domain, its missing parts supplied by reference TRBV2 and TRBJ2-7, is EPEVTQTPSHQVTQMGQEVILRCVPISNHLYFYWYRQILGQKVEFLVSFYNNEISEKSEIFDDQFSVERPDGSNFTLKIRSTKLEDSAMYFCASSESIAGSYEQYFGPGTRLTVT.

About this clonotype itself: A single base separates this from a much larger clone, so it may be a read error. The V and J genes are TRBV12-3 or TRBV12-4 and TRBJ2-2; no clear D gene. With 3 bases removed from V and 6 bases from J, the gap between germline ends came to 5 bases. This CDR3 is built from 12 residues. This chain's CDR3 is CASSFRPGELFF. CDR3 coding DNA: TGTGCCAGCAGTTTCCGACCCGGGGAGCTGTTTTTT.

This clonotype was seen a few times. The V call is TRBV7-2, the J call TRBJ1-4, with 8 bases that match TRBD1. V lost 6 bases, J lost 7 bases, and 13 bases stayed unmatched. Germline CDR1 SGHTA, CDR2 FQGNSA. This CDR3 is 16 amino acids long. CDR3 coding DNA: TGTGCCAGCAGTTCGAAACCGGACAGGGTCGGTGAAAAACTGTTTTTT. Protein product: CASSSKPDRVGEKLFF.

The rearrangement uses TRBV7-2 and TRBJ2-7, with TRBD1 as a possible D gene (6 bases). Germline values: CDR1 SGHTA, CDR2 FQGNSA. The V end lost 5 bases, the J end lost 6 bases, and 11 bases lay between the germline ends. CDR3 length: 12 amino acids. The DNA for the CDR3 is TGTGCCAGCAGCCGTGGGGGCTCCGAGCAGTACTTC. Amino acids: CASSRGGSEQYF.

About this clonotype itself: A read error is likely, as this CDR3 ends without the conserved phenylalanine or tryptophan. The chain combines TRBV6-2 or TRBV6-3 with TRBJ2-7; the D gene is possibly TRBD1 (5 bases). The CDR3 has 14 amino acids. The germline V and J ends were trimmed by 2 bases and 2 bases, with 10 bases remaining between them. Per germline, CDR1 MNHEY and CDR2 SVGEGT. The CDR3 loop reads CASSYDSAAYEQYL. In nucleotides, the CDR3 is TGTGCCAGCAGTTACGACAGCGCGGCCTACGAGCAGTACTTA.

This clonotype showed up just a few times. The rearrangement joins TRBV19 to TRBJ1-3; the D gene is possibly TRBD1 (5 bases). CDR1 and CDR2 (germline): LNHDA, SQIVND (reference sequence). The CDR3 is made up of 15 amino acids. V was cut by 6 bases and J by 0 bases, with 12 bases left in between. The CDR3 reads CASRGRMSSGNTIYF. The CDR3 DNA sequence: TGTGCCAGTAGGGGACGGATGAGCTCTGGAAACACCATATATTTT.